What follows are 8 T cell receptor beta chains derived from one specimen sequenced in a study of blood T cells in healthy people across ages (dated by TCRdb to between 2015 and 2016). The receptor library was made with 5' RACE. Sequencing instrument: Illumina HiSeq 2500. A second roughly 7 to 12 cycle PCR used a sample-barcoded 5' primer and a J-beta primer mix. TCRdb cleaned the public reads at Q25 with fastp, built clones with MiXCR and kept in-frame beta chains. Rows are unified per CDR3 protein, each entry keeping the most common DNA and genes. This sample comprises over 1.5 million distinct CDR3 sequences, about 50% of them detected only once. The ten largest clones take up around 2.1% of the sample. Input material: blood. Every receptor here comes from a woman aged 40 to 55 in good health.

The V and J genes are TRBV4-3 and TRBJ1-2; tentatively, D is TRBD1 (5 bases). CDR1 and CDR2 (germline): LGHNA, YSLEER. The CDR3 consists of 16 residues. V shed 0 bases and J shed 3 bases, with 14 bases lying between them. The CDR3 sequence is CASSQDQGGEDYGYTF. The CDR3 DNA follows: TGCGCCAGCAGCCAAGATCAAGGAGGGGAGGACTATGGCTACACCTTC.

The chain's CDR3 is CSARMGDSPLHF. In nucleotides, the CDR3 is TGCAGTGCTAGAATGGGTGATTCACCCCTCCACTTT. The chain joins TRBV20-1 to TRBJ1-6; D not certain. V was pared by 2 bases and J by 8 bases, with 7 bases between. The germline V gene has CDR1 DFQATT and CDR2 SNEGSKA (reference sequence). This CDR3 has 12 residues.

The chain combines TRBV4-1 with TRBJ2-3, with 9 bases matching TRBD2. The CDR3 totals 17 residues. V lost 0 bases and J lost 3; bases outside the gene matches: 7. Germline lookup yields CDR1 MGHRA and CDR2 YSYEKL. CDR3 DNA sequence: TGCGCCAGCAGCCAAGATCCCAGCGGGGGGAGGACAGATACGCAGTATTTT. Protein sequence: CASSQDPSGGRTDTQYF.

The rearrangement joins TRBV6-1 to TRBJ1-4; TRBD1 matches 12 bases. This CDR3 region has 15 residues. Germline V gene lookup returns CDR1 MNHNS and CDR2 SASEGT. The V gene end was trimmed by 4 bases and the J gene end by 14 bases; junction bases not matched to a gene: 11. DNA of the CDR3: TGTGCCAGCAGTGCAGAGTGGGACAGGGGGCTCGGGCTGTTTTTT. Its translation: CASSAEWDRGLGLFF.

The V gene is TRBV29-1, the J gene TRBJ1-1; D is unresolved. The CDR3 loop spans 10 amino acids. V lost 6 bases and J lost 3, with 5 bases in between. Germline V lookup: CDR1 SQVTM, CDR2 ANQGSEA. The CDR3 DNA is TGCAGCGTGATAGACACTGAAGCTTTCTTT. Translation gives CSVIDTEAFF.

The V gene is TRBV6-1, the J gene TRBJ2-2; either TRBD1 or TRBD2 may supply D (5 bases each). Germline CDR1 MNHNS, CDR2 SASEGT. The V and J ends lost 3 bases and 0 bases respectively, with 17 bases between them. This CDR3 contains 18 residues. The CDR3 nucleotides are TGTGCCAGCAGTGAGATGGGCAGGGAGTTCGCGAACACCGGGGAGCTGTTTTTT. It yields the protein CASSEMGREFANTGELFF.

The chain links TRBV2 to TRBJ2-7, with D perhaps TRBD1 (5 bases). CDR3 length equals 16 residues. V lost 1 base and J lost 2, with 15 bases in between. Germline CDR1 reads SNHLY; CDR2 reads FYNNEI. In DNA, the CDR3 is TGTGCCAGCAGTGAAGTCACATCTGGGGCAGCCTACGAGCAGTACTTC. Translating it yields CASSEVTSGAAYEQYF.

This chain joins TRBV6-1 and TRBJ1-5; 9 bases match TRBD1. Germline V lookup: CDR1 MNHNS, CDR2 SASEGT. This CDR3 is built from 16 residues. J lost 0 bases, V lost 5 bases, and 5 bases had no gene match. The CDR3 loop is CASSRTGDYSNQPQHF. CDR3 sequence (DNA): TGTGCCAGCAGTCGGACAGGGGACTATAGCAATCAGCCCCAGCATTTT.